This T cell receptor beta chain was obtained from a study of blood T cell repertoires in COVID-19. Germline V gene data show CDR1 as MNHEY and CDR2 as SVGAGI. The CDR3 runs to 12 residues. Trimming stripped 6 bases from V and 4 bases from J, with 9 bases between. Sequencing was performed with immunoSEQ multiplex PCR; in TCRdb, only in-frame clones are kept and a portion is missing. The top ten hold 5.5% to 7% of the sample, which has around 55,000 clones, approximately 78% seen once. The specimen sequenced was peripheral blood. This sequence joins TRBV6-5 and TRBJ1-1, with D unresolved. The clonotype comes from a human donor in a cohort sampled during active or convalescent COVID-19. The CDR3 loop is CASRISGTEAFF. The CDR3 DNA reads TGTGCCAGCAGGATTAGTGGCACTGAAGCTTTCTTT.